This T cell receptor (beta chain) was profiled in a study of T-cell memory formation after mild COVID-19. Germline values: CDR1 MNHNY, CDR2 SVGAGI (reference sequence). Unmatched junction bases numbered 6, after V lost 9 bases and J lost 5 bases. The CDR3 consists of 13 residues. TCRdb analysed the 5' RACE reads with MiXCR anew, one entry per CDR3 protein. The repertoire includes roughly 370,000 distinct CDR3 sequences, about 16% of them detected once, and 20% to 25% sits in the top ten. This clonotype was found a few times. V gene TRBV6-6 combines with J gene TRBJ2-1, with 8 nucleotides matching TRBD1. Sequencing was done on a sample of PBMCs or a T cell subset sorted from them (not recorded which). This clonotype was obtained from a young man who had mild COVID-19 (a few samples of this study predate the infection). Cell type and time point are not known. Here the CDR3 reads CASRQGRNNEQFF. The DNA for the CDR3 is TGTGCCAGTCGACAGGGGAGGAACAATGAGCAGTTCTTC.